The next 31 T cell receptor beta chains were all read from a single sample in a study of STAT5B mutations in CD4+ large granular lymphocyte leukemia. Sequencing used immunoSEQ multiplex PCR; TCRdb keeps in-frame clones, though not all of them. The profile shows more than 25,000 clones, around 80% of them singletons. Specimen: CD4+ T cells from blood buffy coats. These receptors were obtained from a human donor in good health.

The rearrangement links TRBV5-5 to TRBJ2-1, with TRBD2 matching 8 bases. V dropped 0 bases and J dropped 5; count of bases not matched to a gene: 10. The V gene's germline CDR1 is SGHKS and CDR2 YYEKEE (reference sequence). There are 17 residues in the CDR3. CDR3 DNA sequence: TGTGCCAGCAGCTTGGGTCCGGGACTAGGGAGAAACAATGAGCAGTTCTTC. Translating it yields CASSLGPGLGRNNEQFF.

This clone occurred a few times. The chain is built from TRBV7-7 and TRBJ2-7, with 10 bases fitting TRBD1. The CDR3 runs to 16 residues. Germline V CDR1 and CDR2: SSHAT, FNYEAQ (reference sequence). CDR3 region: CASSLTGTGVYYEQYV. CDR3 nucleotide sequence: TGTGCTAGCAGCTTAACCGGGACAGGGGTCTACTACGAGCAGTACGTC.

V is TRBV11-2 and J is TRBJ2-2, with D hard to call. V was clipped by 5 bases and J by 4 bases, with 17 bases between them. The V gene's germline CDR1 is SGHAT and CDR2 FQNNGV. The CDR3 is made up of 16 amino acids. CDR3 coding DNA: TGTGCCAGCAGCCTGAGGTTGGACGCGACCACCGGGGAGCTGTTTTTT. Protein: CASSLRLDATTGELFF.

This clone has just a few counts. The chain is built from TRBV30 and TRBJ2-7; 12 bases fit TRBD1. The CDR3 is 13 amino acids. J was trimmed by 6 bases and V by 5 bases; bases with no gene match: 5. Germline CDR1 GTSNPN, CDR2 SVGIG (reference sequence). CDR3 sequence: CAWDRDRGREQYF. The CDR3 bases are TGTGCCTGGGACCGGGACAGGGGGCGCGAGCAGTACTTC.

The V call is TRBV4-2, the J call TRBJ2-1; 7 bases map to TRBD1. This CDR3 region has 17 residues. The V gene end was trimmed by 3 bases and the J gene end by 0 bases; junction bases not matched to a gene: 8. Germline CDR1 LGHNA, CDR2 YNFKEQ. CDR3 bases: TGTGCCAGCAGCCAGGCCTTGGGACAGCCCTCCTACAATGAGCAGTTCTTC. It codes for CASSQALGQPSYNEQFF.

Only a few counts were recorded for this clone. The J gene is TRBJ2-2, the V gene TRBV19; D is perhaps TRBD1 (6 bases). V lost 5 bases and J 6 bases, leaving 10 bases between the germline ends. Germline V gene lookup returns CDR1 LNHDA and CDR2 SQIVND (reference sequence). The CDR3 runs 13 residues. The CDR3 region is CASSLRGPGELFF. For the CDR3, the DNA is TGTGCCAGTAGTCTCAGGGGTCCCGGGGAGCTGTTTTTT.

This clone was counted once. The rearrangement links TRBV11-3 to TRBJ2-3; TRBD2 is a possible D gene (5 bases). CDR1 SGHNT and CDR2 YENEEA come from the germline V gene. This CDR3 region has 14 residues. Between the trimmed V and J ends, which lost 7 bases and 0 bases, there was a span of 11 bases. CDR3 in DNA: TGTGCCAGCAAAGGCGGAGGTAGCACAGATACGCAGTATTTT. This codes for CASKGGGSTDTQYF.

This clone was recorded a few times. V is TRBV28 and J is TRBJ1-5; D is possibly TRBD1 (6 bases). The V end was cut by 2 bases, the J end by 1 base, with 15 bases between. CDR3 length equals 17 residues. Per the germline V gene, CDR1 is MDHEN and CDR2 is SYDVKM. The CDR3: CASSLGGGGGSNQPQHF. CDR3 coding DNA: TGTGCCAGCAGTTTAGGGGGAGGAGGGGGAAGCAATCAGCCCCAGCATTTT.

The chain couples TRBV6-1 to TRBJ1-4; the D is unclear. The length of the CDR3 is 14 residues. V was pared by 7 bases and J by 5 bases, with 14 bases between. Germline loops: CDR1 MNHNS, CDR2 SASEGT. CDR3 amino acids: CASISTWTNEKLFF. CDR3 sequence (DNA): TGTGCCAGCATCTCCACCTGGACGAATGAAAAACTGTTTTTT.

This chain uses TRBV6-6 with TRBJ2-1; 9 nucleotides line up with TRBD2. The V segment lost 4 bases and the J segment 8 bases; nucleotides outside the gene matches: 12. Germline V gives CDR1 MNHNY, CDR2 SVGAGI (reference sequence). The CDR3 contains 16 residues. The CDR3 coding sequence is TGTGCCAGCAGTTTGAGGCCCAGCGGGGGGCAAGATGAGCAGTTCTTC. This codes for CASSLRPSGGQDEQFF.

CDR3 DNA sequence: TGTGCCAGCAGCTTTAACCCGGGACTAGGGAATGAGCAGTTCTTC. Its translation: CASSFNPGLGNEQFF. The genes are TRBV5-5 and TRBJ2-1; 8 bases map to TRBD2. This CDR3 has 15 amino acids. Per the germline V gene, CDR1 is SGHKS and CDR2 is YYEKEE (reference sequence). Trimming removed 2 bases from V and 7 bases from J; junction bases left unmatched: 8.

The chain combines TRBV11-3 with TRBJ2-1; the match to TRBD2 covers 10 bases. With V trimmed by 5 bases and J by 5 bases, 12 bases remained unmatched. The germline CDR1 and CDR2 sequences are SGHNT and YENEEA. The length of the CDR3 is 17 residues. The CDR3, as DNA: TGTGCCAGCAGCCCCCGGGCTAGCGGGAGTTTAAACAATGAGCAGTTCTTC. It encodes CASSPRASGSLNNEQFF.

This sequence joins TRBV7-2 and TRBJ1-1; TRBD1 might be the D (5 bases). CDR3 length: 14 residues. Trimming pared 5 bases from V and 1 base from J, leaving 11 bases between. CDR1 is SGHTA and CDR2 is FQGNSA in the germline V gene. The chain's CDR3 is CASSRGRENTEAFF. DNA for the CDR3: TGTGCCAGCAGCAGGGGACGGGAGAACACTGAAGCTTTCTTT.

The chain couples TRBV10-1 to TRBJ1-1, with 7 bases aligning to TRBD1. Germline CDR1 and CDR2: WNHNN and SYGVQD (reference sequence). The CDR3 runs 14 residues. The J segment lost 11 bases and the V segment lost 4 bases, leaving 13 bases of the junction unmatched. CDR3 DNA sequence: TGCGCCAGCAGTGCGGACGACAGGGTTGGGGTTGCTTTCTTT. Encoded protein: CASSADDRVGVAFF.

The gene calls are TRBV5-6 and TRBJ1-3; TRBD1 aligns across 9 bases. The V segment lost 4 bases and the J segment 8 bases; nucleotides outside the gene matches: 10. The CDR3 loop spans 15 amino acids. Germline V lookup: CDR1 SGHDT, CDR2 YYEEEE. CDR3 residues: CASSPGQGRRDTIYF. As DNA, the CDR3 is TGTGCCAGCAGCCCAGGACAGGGGCGTCGGGACACCATATATTTT.

Only one count was recorded for this clone. The J gene is TRBJ2-1, the V gene TRBV27; TRBD2 aligns across 9 bases. V shed 5 bases, J shed 4 bases, and the junction held 6 bases outside the gene matches. CDR3 length: 15 residues. Germline V gene data show CDR1 as MNHEY and CDR2 as SMNVEV (reference sequence). The CDR3 sequence: CASSLRLAVYNEQFF. The CDR3 DNA sequence: TGTGCCAGCAGTCTTAGACTAGCGGTGTACAATGAGCAGTTCTTC.

The gene calls are TRBV5-1 and TRBJ2-7; TRBD1 matches 8 bases. CDR1 is SGHRS and CDR2 is YFSETQ in the germline V gene. V shed 7 bases, J shed 12 bases, and the junction held 6 bases outside the gene matches. This CDR3 comprises 10 residues. CDR3 region: CASPRGLPYF. The CDR3 DNA follows: TGCGCCAGCCCCAGGGGGCTACCGTACTTC. The full variable domain, in which reference TRBV5-1 and TRBJ2-7 provide the parts outside the CDR3, is KAGVTQTPRYLIKTRGQQVTLSCSPISGHRSVSWYQQTPGQGLQFLFEYFSETQRNKGNFPGRFSGRQFSNSRSEMNVSTLELGDSALYLCASPRGLPYFGPGTRLTVT.

This clone was seen only a few times. V usage is TRBV10-1 and J usage is TRBJ1-5; D may be TRBD1 (5 bases). The V end was cut by 3 bases, the J end by 2 bases, with 5 bases between. The CDR3 runs 13 residues. Germline assignment: CDR1 WNHNN and CDR2 SYGVQD (reference sequence). CDR3 coding DNA: TGCGCCAGCAGTGAAGGGGGCAATCAGCCCCAGCATTTT. It specifies CASSEGGNQPQHF.

The chain combines TRBV5-1 with TRBJ2-1; perhaps D is TRBD1 or TRBD2 (5 bases each). Germline V gives CDR1 SGHRS, CDR2 YFSETQ. The CDR3 extends over 16 amino acids. The germline V and J ends were trimmed by 0 bases and 0 bases, with 10 bases remaining between them. CDR3 loop: CASSLGPGRSYNEQFF. DNA of the CDR3: TGCGCCAGCAGCTTGGGCCCGGGGCGCTCCTACAATGAGCAGTTCTTC.

This clone was counted a few times. The chain carries TRBV2 and TRBJ1-2; 7 nucleotides align to TRBD1. The CDR3 totals 15 residues. In germline, CDR1 is SNHLY, CDR2 FYNNEI. The trim removed 5 bases at V and 4 bases at J, leaving 10 bases unmatched. CDR3 sequence: CASSQTGRESYGYTF. CDR3 nucleotides: TGTGCCAGCAGTCAGACAGGGCGCGAGTCCTATGGCTACACCTTC.

This sequence joins TRBV4-1 and TRBJ2-3; D is ambiguous. Germline V gives CDR1 MGHRA, CDR2 YSYEKL. The CDR3 consists of 16 residues. The germline V and J ends were trimmed by 2 bases and 2 bases, with 14 bases remaining between them. The DNA of the CDR3 is TGCGCCAGCAGCCAATCGGTTAGCACCGCCACAGATACGCAGTATTTT. This sequence encodes CASSQSVSTATDTQYF.

The chain carries TRBV11-2 and TRBJ2-5, with 7 bases aligning to TRBD1. Germline-derived CDR1 and CDR2 are SGHAT and FQNNGV. Germline trimming cut 2 bases from V and 7 bases from J; bases unmatched to any gene: 4. CDR3 length: 13 residues. CDR3 sequence reads: CASSLWRTGTQYF. In DNA form, the CDR3 reads TGTGCCAGCAGCTTATGGAGGACAGGGACCCAGTACTTC.

The gene calls are TRBV6-6 and TRBJ1-1; D perhaps matches TRBD1 (6 bases). The CDR3 spans 15 residues. The germline gives CDR1 MNHNY, CDR2 SVGAGI (reference sequence). The germline V and J ends were trimmed by 6 bases and 1 base, with 15 bases remaining between them. The CDR3: CASSQSGAGNTEAFF. The CDR3 DNA is TGTGCCAGCAGCCAGTCGGGGGCCGGGAACACTGAAGCTTTCTTT.

The gene calls are TRBV4-1 and TRBJ2-1, with TRBD2 as a possible D gene (6 bases). With 1 base removed from V and 4 bases from J, the gap between germline ends came to 14 bases. Germline V gene data show CDR1 as MGHRA and CDR2 as YSYEKL. The CDR3 length is 16 residues. The CDR3 here is CASSQAGVTLYNEQFF. The CDR3 coding sequence is TGCGCCAGCAGCCAAGCGGGAGTTACCCTTTACAATGAGCAGTTCTTC.

This clone was counted between two and nine times. The V gene is TRBV27, the J gene TRBJ1-1; tentative D call: TRBD1 (5 bases). Germline CDR1 reads MNHEY; CDR2 reads SMNVEV (reference sequence). The CDR3 is made up of 13 amino acids. Trimming removed 4 bases at V and 4 bases at J, with 10 bases between. The CDR3 region has the DNA TGTGCCAGCAGTTCATGGAGGGGCACTGAAGCTTTCTTT. Its protein is CASSSWRGTEAFF.

This clone was detected only once. This rearrangement joins TRBV15 to TRBJ2-5; D gene ambiguous. This CDR3 has 14 amino acids. Germline values: CDR1 LNHNV, CDR2 YYDKDF (reference sequence). Trimming took off 5 bases at V and 0 bases at J, with 10 bases between the two ends. CDR3 sequence reads: CATSGRLHQETQYF. CDR3 bases: TGTGCCACCAGCGGGCGACTGCACCAAGAGACCCAGTACTTC.

The V call is TRBV25-1, the J call TRBJ2-5; 13 nucleotides match TRBD2. J lost 11 bases, V lost 4 bases, and 13 bases had no gene match. CDR1 is MGHDK, CDR2 SYGVNS, per germline. The CDR3 sequence is 16 residues long. The CDR3 protein is CASSATLAGGPREQYF. The CDR3 nucleotides read TGTGCCAGCAGTGCTACACTAGCGGGAGGGCCTCGGGAGCAGTACTTC.

The chain joins TRBV6-1 to TRBJ2-2; D gene unclear. Germline CDR1 MNHNS, CDR2 SASEGT. V was pared by 4 bases and J by 1 base, with 4 bases between. The length of the CDR3 is 13 residues. Here the CDR3 reads CASSGRNTGELFF. The CDR3 region has the DNA TGTGCCAGCAGTGGGAGGAACACCGGGGAGCTGTTTTTT.

V and J are TRBV11-2 and TRBJ2-5, with 10 positions matching TRBD2. Per germline, CDR1 SGHAT and CDR2 FQNNGV. The ends lost 6 bases at V and 4 bases at J; junction bases unmatched: 14. The CDR3 is made up of 17 amino acids. This CDR3 is CASSRSIVAGGVETQYF. The CDR3 DNA follows: TGTGCCAGCAGTCGTTCGATCGTAGCGGGAGGAGTAGAGACCCAGTACTTC. The full variable domain, in which reference TRBV11-2 and TRBJ2-5 provide the parts outside the CDR3, is EAGVAQSPRYKIIEKRQSVAFWCNPISGHATLYWYQQILGQGPKLLIQFQNNGVVDDSQLPKDRFSAERLKGVDSTLKIQPAKLEDSAVYLCASSRSIVAGGVETQYFGPGTRLLVL.

The chain couples TRBV29-1 to TRBJ1-2; tentative D call: TRBD1 (5 bases). The ends were cut back, 1 base at V and 4 bases at J, with 13 bases in the middle. Germline V gene lookup returns CDR1 SQVTM and CDR2 ANQGSEA. There are 14 residues in the CDR3. As DNA, the CDR3 is TGCAGCGTTGAAGGTGCCGGGACCGCCTATGGCTACACCTTC. Amino acids: CSVEGAGTAYGYTF.

V gene TRBV2 combines with J gene TRBJ2-1; 13 bases align to TRBD2. The J segment lost 6 bases and the V segment lost 5 bases, leaving 1 base of the junction unmatched. The CDR3 runs 14 residues. CDR1 SNHLY and CDR2 FYNNEI come from the germline V gene. CDR3 sequence (DNA): TGTGCCAGCAGTCGGACTAGCGGGAGCAATGAGCAGTTCTTC. It yields the protein CASSRTSGSNEQFF.